This T cell receptor (beta chain) was captured in a study of CD8+CD57+ T cells in acquired aplastic anemia. Study at large: Around 3.2 ug was the average amount of DNA from sorted CD4+ and CD8+ cells.

Selection for sequencing was limited to patients who had shown CD8+CD57+ cell expansion by flow cytometry. No therapy was given to patients before blood sampling. Study-wide findings and caveats: It was found that some 31 CD8+ CDR3 sequences were shared between patients and controls.

CDR3 length: 12 residues. The germline V gene has CDR1 DFQATT and CDR2 SNEGSKA (reference sequence). Between the trimmed V and J ends, which lost 1 base and 6 bases, there was a span of 9 bases. The template used for profiling TCR beta VDJ and CDR3 was genomic DNA. TCRdb reprocessed the reads with MiXCR, giving one entry per CDR3 protein. This repertoire shows 250,000 or so distinct CDR3 sequences, approximately 45% found once; its top ten account for 6.5% to 10%. A word on this clonotype: The antigen is not known.

This clonotype was sampled from a human donor with aplastic anemia. The sample consisted of sorted CD4+, CD8+, or CD8+CD57+ T cells (not recorded which) from PBMCs. This rearrangement joins TRBV20-1 to TRBJ1-1; D possibly corresponds to TRBD1 (5 bases). The CDR3 DNA is TGCAGTGCTAGAGGTGAGGGACCTGAAGCTTTCTTT. Amino acids: CSARGEGPEAFF.